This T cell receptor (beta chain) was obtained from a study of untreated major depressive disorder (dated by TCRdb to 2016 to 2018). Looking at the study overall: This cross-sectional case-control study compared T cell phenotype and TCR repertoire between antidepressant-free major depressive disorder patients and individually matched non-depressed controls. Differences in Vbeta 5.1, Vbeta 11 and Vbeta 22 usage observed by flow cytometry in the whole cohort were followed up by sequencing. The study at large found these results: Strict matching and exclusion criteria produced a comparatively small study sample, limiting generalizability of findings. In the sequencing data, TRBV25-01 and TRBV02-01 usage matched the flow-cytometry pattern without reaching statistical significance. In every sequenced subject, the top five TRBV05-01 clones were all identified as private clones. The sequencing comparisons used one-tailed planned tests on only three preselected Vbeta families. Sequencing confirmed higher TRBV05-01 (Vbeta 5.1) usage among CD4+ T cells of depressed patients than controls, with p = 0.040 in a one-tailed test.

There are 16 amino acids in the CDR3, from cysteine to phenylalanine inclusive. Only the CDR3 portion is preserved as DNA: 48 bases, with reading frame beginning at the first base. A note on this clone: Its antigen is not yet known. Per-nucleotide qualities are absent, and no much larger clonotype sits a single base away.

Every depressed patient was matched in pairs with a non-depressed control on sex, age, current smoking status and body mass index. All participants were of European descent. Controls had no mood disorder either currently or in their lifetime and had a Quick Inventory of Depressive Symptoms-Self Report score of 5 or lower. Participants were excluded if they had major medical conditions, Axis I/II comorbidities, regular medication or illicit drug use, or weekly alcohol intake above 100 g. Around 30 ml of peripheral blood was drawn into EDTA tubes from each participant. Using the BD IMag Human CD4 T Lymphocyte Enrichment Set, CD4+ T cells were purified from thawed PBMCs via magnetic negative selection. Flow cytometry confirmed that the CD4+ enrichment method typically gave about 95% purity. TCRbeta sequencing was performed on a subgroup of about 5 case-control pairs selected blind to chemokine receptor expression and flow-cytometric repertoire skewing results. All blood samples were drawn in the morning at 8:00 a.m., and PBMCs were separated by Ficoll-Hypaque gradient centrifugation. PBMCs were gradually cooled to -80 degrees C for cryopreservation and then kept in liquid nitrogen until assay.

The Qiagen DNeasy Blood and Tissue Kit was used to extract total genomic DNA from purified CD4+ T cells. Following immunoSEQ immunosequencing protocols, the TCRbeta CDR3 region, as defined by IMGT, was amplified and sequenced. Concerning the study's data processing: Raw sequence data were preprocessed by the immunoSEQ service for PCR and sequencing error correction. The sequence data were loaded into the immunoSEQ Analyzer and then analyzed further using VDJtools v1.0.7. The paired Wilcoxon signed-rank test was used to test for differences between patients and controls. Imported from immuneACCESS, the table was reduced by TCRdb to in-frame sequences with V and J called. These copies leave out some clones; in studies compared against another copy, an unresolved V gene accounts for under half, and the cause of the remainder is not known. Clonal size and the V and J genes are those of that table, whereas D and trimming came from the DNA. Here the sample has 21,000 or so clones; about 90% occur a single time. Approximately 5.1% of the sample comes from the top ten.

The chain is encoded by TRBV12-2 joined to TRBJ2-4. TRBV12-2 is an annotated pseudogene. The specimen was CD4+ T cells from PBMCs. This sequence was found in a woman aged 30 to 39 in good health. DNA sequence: TGTGCAAGTCGCTTGTTTAGGTTGCTAGCCAAAAACATTCAGTACTTC. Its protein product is CASRLFRLLAKNIQYF.